What follows are 6 T cell receptor beta chains derived from one specimen sequenced in a study of cytomegalovirus exposure and HLA in healthy donors. The PCR ran on 60 Vbeta and 13 Jbeta primers. Sequencing was performed with immunoSEQ multiplex PCR; in TCRdb, only in-frame clones are kept and a portion is missing. The sample yields 60,000 to 65,000 clones, roughly 74% seen once. The sample taken for sequencing was PBMCs. The receptor source for this set is a woman aged 40 to 49 in good health and CMV-seropositive.

CDR3 sequence: CSATGADTQYF. For the CDR3, the DNA is TGCAGTGCTACAGGGGCGGATACGCAGTATTTT. This chain uses TRBV20-1 with TRBJ2-3; perhaps TRBD1 as D (6 bases). V lost 4 bases to trimming and J lost 6 bases, with 8 bases between them. Germline values: CDR1 DFQATT, CDR2 SNEGSKA (reference sequence). The CDR3 totals 11 residues.

This clone was found a few times. V and J are TRBV6-5 and TRBJ2-3; D is ambiguous. In germline, CDR1 is MNHEY, CDR2 SVGAGI. This CDR3 has 13 residues. Trimming took off 5 bases at V and 0 bases at J, with 6 bases between the two ends. CDR3 amino acids: CASSLTSTDTQYF. CDR3 nucleotides: TGTGCCAGCAGTCTAACTAGCACAGATACGCAGTATTTT.

This clone is a singleton in its sample. The rearrangement joins TRBV4-3 to TRBJ2-6; 11 positions match TRBD1. The V gene end was trimmed by 1 base and the J gene end by 1 base; junction bases not matched to a gene: 12. Germline V gene sequence: CDR1 LGHNA, CDR2 YSLEER. The CDR3 runs 21 residues. CDR3 loop: CASSQATPGGTGGSGANVLTF. DNA for the CDR3: TGCGCCAGCAGCCAAGCAACTCCTGGCGGGACAGGGGGATCTGGGGCCAACGTCCTGACTTTC.

As regards this clone: This specimen includes other DNA sequences encoding the same CDR3. The genes are TRBV30 and TRBJ2-3, with a weak D call TRBD2 (6 bases). The V and J ends lost 3 bases and 4 bases respectively, with 14 bases between them. The CDR3 contains 14 residues. CDR1 and CDR2 from the germline V gene are GTSNPN and SVGIG (reference sequence). CDR3 residues: CAWSVEGLADTQYF. The DNA for the CDR3 is TGTGCCTGGAGCGTGGAGGGACTCGCAGATACGCAGTATTTT.

The chain couples TRBV30 to TRBJ1-4; a weak D match, TRBD1 (6 bases). The CDR3 has 12 amino acids. The V gene lost 4 bases and the J gene lost 7 bases, with 10 bases spanning the gap. Germline CDR1 is GTSNPN and CDR2 is SVGIG (reference sequence). The CDR3 DNA reads TGTGCCTGGAACGAACAGGGTGAAAAACTGTTTTTT. Translated: CAWNEQGEKLFF. The full variable domain, its missing parts supplied by reference TRBV30 and TRBJ1-4, is SQTIHQWPATLVQPVGSPLSLECTVEGTSNPNLYWYRQAAGRGLQLLFYSVGIGQISSEVPQNLSASRPQDRQFILSSKKLLLSDSGFYLCAWNEQGEKLFFGSGTQLSVL.

J is TRBJ2-3 and V is TRBV10-3; D possibly corresponds to TRBD1 (6 bases). CDR1 and CDR2 from the germline V gene are ENHRY and SYGVKD. The CDR3 length is 14 residues. The V and J ends lost 10 bases and 2 bases respectively, with 16 bases between them. CDR3 region: CATSSGQYTDTQYF. In nucleotides, the CDR3 is TGTGCCACCTCCTCGGGACAATACACAGATACGCAGTATTTT.